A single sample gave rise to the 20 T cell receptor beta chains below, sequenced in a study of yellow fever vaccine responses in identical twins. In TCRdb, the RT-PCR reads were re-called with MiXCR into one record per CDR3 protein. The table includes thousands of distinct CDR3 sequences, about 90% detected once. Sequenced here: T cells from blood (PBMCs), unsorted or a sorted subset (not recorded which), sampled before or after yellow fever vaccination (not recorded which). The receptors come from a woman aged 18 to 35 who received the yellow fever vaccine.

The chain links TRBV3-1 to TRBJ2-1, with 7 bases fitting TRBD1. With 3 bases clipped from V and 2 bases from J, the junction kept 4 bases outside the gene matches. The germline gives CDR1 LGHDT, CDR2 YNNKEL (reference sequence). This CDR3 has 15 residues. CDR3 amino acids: CASSHPGQPYNEQFF. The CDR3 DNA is TGTGCCAGCAGCCACCCGGGACAGCCCTACAATGAGCAGTTCTTC.

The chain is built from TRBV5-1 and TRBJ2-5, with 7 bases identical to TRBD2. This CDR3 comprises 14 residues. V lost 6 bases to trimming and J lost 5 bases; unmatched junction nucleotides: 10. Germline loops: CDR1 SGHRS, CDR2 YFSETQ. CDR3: CASKINGGGETQYF. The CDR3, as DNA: TGCGCCAGCAAAATCAACGGGGGAGGGGAGACCCAGTACTTC.

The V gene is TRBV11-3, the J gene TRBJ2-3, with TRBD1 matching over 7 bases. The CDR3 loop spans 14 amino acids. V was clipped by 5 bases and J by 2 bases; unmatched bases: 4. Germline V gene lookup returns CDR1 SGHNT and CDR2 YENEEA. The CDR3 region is CASSPQGVTDTQYF. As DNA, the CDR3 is TGTGCCAGCAGCCCCCAGGGGGTCACAGATACGCAGTATTTT.

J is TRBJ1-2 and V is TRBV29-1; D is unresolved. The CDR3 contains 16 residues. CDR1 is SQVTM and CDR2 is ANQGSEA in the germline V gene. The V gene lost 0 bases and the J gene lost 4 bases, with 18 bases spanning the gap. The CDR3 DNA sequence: TGCAGCGTTGAAGATCGGAGGGCCCCCACTGGCTATGGCTACACCTTC. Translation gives CSVEDRRAPTGYGYTF. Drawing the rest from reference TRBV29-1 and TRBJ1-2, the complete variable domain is SAVISQKPSRDICQRGTSLTIQCQVDSQVTMMFWYRQQPGQSLTLIATANQGSEATYESGFVIDKFPISRPNLTFSTLTVSNMSPEDSSIYLCSVEDRRAPTGYGYTFGSGTRLTVV.

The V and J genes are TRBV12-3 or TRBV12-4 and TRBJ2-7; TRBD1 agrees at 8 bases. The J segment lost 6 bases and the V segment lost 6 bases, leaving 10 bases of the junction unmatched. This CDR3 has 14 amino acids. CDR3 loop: CASRQRTGSGEQYF. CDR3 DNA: TGTGCCAGCAGACAACGGACAGGGTCTGGCGAGCAGTACTTC.

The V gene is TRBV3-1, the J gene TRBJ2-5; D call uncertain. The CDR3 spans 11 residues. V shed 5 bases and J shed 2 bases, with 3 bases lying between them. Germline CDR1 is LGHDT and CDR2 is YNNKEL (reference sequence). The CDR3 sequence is CASSFQETQYF. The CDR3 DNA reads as TGTGCCAGCAGCTTTCAAGAGACCCAGTACTTC.

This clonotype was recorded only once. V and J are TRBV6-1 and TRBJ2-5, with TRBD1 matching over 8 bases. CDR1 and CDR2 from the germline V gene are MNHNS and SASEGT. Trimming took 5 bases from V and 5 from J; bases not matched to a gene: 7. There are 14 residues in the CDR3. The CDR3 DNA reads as TGTGCCAGCAGTCGCACAGGGGGTTCGGAGACCCAGTACTTC. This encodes CASSRTGGSETQYF.

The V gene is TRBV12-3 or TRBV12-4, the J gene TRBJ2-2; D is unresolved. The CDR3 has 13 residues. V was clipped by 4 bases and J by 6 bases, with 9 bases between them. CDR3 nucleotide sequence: TGTGCCAGCAGTTCCTCGTCTCCCGGGGAGCTGTTTTTT. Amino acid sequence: CASSSSSPGELFF.

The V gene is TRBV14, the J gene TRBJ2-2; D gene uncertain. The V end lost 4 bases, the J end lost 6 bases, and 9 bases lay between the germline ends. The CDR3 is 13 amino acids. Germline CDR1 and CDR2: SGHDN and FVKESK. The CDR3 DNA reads TGTGCCAGCAGCCTTCGGCGGTCCGGGGAGCTGTTTTTT. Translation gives CASSLRRSGELFF.

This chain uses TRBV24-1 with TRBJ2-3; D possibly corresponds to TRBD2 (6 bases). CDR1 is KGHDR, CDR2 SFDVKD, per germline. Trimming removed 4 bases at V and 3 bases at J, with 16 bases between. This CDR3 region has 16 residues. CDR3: CATSDQSGVGTDTQYF. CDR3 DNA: TGTGCCACCAGTGACCAATCGGGAGTTGGTACAGATACGCAGTATTTT.

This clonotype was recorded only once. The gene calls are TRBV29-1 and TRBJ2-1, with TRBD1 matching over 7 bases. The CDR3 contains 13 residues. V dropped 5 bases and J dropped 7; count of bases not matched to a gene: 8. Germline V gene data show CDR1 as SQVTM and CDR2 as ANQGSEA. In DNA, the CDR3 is TGCAGCGTTCGACAGGGCAGTTCGAATGAGCAGTTCTTC. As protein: CSVRQGSSNEQFF.

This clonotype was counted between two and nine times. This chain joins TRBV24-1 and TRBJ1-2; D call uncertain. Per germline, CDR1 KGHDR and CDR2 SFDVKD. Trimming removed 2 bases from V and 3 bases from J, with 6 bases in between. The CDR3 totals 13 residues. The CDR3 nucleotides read TGTGCCACCAGTGATTCGGTGGACTATGGCTACACCTTC. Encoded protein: CATSDSVDYGYTF.

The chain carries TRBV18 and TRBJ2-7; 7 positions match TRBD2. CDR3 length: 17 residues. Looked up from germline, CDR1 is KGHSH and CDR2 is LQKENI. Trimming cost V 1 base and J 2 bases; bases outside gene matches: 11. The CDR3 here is CASSPRAQGGNPYEQYF. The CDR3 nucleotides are TGTGCCAGCTCACCACGGGCTCAGGGAGGGAATCCCTACGAGCAGTACTTC.

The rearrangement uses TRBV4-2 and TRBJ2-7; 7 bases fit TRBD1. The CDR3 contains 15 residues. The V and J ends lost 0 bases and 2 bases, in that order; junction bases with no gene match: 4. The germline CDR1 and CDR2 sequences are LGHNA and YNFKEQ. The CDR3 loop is CASSQETGTAYEQYF. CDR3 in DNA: TGTGCCAGCAGCCAAGAAACCGGGACAGCCTACGAGCAGTACTTC.

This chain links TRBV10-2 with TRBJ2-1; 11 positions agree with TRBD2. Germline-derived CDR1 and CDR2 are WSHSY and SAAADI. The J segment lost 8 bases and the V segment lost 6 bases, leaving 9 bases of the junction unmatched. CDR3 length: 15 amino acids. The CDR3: CASSLLAGGTYEQFF. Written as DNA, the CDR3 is TGCGCCAGCAGCTTGCTAGCGGGAGGTACTTATGAGCAGTTCTTC.

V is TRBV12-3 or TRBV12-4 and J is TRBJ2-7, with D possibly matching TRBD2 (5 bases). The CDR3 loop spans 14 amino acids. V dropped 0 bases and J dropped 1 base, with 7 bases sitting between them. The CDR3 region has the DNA TGTGCCAGCAGTTTAGCGGGAGCGTCCTACGAGCAGTACTTC. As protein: CASSLAGASYEQYF.

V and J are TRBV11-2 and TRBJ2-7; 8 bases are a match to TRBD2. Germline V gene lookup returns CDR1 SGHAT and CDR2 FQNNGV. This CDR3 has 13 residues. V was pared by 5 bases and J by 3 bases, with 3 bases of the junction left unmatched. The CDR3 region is CASSTSGGYEQYF. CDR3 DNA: TGTGCCAGCAGCACCAGCGGGGGCTACGAGCAGTACTTC.

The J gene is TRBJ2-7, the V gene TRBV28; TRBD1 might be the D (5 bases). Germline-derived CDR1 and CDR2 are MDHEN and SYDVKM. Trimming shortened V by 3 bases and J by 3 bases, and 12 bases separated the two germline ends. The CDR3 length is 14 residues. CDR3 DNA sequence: TGTGCCAGCAGTTTTGAAAGGGGAATCTACGAGCAGTACTTC. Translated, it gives CASSFERGIYEQYF.

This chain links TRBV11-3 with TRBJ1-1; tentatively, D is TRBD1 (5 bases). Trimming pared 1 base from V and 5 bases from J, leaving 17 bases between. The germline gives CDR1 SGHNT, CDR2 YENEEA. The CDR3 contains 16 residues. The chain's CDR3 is CASSLAGVYGGTEAFF. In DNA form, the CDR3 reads TGTGCCAGCAGCTTAGCTGGCGTGTACGGGGGAACTGAAGCTTTCTTT.

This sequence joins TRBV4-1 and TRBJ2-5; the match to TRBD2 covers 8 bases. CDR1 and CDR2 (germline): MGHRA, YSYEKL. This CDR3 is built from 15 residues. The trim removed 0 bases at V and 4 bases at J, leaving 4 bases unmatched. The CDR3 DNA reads TGCGCCAGCAGCCAAGATCGGGGGGGGGGAGAGACCCAGTACTTC. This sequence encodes CASSQDRGGGETQYF.